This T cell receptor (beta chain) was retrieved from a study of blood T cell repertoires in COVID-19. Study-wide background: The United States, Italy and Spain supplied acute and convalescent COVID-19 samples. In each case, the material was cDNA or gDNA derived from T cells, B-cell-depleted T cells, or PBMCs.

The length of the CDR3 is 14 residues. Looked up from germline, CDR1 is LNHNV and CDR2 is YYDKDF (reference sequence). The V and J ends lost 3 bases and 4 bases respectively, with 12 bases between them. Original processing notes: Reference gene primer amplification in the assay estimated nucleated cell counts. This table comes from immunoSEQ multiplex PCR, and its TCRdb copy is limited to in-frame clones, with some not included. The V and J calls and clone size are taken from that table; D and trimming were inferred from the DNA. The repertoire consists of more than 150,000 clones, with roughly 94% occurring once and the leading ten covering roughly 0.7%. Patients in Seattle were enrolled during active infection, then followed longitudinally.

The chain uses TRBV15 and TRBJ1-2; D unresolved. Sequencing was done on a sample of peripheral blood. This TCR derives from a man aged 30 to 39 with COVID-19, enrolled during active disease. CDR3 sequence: CATSSGPGGYGYTF. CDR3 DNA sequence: TGTGCCACCAGCAGTGGCCCAGGTGGCTATGGCTACACCTTC.